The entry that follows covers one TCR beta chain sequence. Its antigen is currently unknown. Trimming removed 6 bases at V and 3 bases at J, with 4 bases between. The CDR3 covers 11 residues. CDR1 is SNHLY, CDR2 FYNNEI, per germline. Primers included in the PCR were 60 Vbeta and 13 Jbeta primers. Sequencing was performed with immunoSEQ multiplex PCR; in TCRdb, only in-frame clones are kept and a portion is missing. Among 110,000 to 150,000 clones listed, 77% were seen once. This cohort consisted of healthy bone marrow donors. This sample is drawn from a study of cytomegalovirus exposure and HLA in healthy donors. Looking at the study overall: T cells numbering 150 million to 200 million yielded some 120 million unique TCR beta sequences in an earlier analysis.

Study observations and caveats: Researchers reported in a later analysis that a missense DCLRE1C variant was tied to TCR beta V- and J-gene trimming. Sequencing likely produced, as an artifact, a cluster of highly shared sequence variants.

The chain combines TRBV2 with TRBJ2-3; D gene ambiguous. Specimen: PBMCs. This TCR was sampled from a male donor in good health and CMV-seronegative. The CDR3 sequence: CASSHTDTQYF. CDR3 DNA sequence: TGTGCCAGCAGCCATACAGATACGCAGTATTTT.